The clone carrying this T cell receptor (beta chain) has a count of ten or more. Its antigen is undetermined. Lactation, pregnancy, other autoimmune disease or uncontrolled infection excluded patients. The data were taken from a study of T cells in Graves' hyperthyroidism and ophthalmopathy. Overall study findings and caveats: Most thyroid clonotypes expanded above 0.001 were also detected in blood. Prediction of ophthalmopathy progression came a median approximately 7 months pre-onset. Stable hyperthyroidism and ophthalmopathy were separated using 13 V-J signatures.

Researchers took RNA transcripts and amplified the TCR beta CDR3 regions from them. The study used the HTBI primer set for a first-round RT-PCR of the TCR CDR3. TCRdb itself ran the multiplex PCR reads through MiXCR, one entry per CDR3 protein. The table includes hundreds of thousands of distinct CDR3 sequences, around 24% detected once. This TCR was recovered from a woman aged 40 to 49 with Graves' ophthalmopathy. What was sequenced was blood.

CDR3 loop: CASGTTGSGQPQHF. The CDR3 DNA is TGTGCCAGCGGGACGACAGGGTCTGGGCAGCCCCAGCATTTT. This rearrangement joins TRBV6-5 to TRBJ1-5, with 7 positions matching TRBD1. The CDR3 covers 14 residues. Looked up from germline, CDR1 is MNHEY and CDR2 is SVGAGI. Trimming took 8 bases from V and 7 from J; bases not matched to a gene: 11.